Following are 31 T cell receptor beta chains from one sample sequenced in a study of blood T cell repertoires in COVID-19. Data came from immunoSEQ multiplex PCR; TCRdb stores just in-frame clones and leaves some out. The table lists 200,000 to 300,000 clones, 80% to 90% of them singletons. Sequences were obtained from peripheral blood. The receptors derive from a man aged 55 to 69 with acute or convalescent COVID-19.

The chain combines TRBV5-8 with TRBJ2-5; a possible D gene is TRBD2 (6 bases). The germline V and J ends were trimmed by 4 bases and 4 bases, with 17 bases remaining between them. Per the germline V gene, CDR1 is SGHTS and CDR2 is YDEGEE. The CDR3 length is 15 residues. CDR3 DNA sequence: TGTGCCAGCAGCCCCGGAGGGGTTTTCTTAGAGACCCAGTACTTC. Protein product: CASSPGGVFLETQYF.

This clone was seen only a few times. The V and J genes are TRBV5-6 and TRBJ1-2, with 9 bases aligning to TRBD1. This CDR3 comprises 15 residues. Germline-derived CDR1 and CDR2 are SGHDT and YYEEEE. The ends lost 4 bases at V and 5 bases at J; junction bases unmatched: 9. The CDR3, as DNA: TGTGCCAGCAGCGGGAGGACAGGGGTTTGGTATGGCTACACCTTC. Its protein product is CASSGRTGVWYGYTF.

The chain links TRBV9 to TRBJ2-7; 8 bases are shared with TRBD1. The CDR3 loop spans 16 amino acids. The J segment lost 2 bases and the V segment lost 4 bases, leaving 11 bases of the junction unmatched. Germline V gene lookup returns CDR1 SGDLS and CDR2 YYNGEE. CDR3 coding DNA: TGTGCCAGCAGCCCTCGCGATACAGGGGGGCCCTACGAGCAGTACTTC. Translation: CASSPRDTGGPYEQYF.

The rearrangement links TRBV18 to TRBJ2-2, with TRBD1 matching 9 bases. This CDR3 is built from 15 residues. Trimming at V came to 1 base and at J to 5 bases, leaving 2 bases not matched to a gene. Per germline, CDR1 KGHSH and CDR2 LQKENI. The CDR3 spells CASSPQGQGTGELFF. The CDR3 DNA follows: TGTGCCAGCTCACCACAGGGACAGGGTACCGGGGAGCTGTTTTTT.

As DNA, the CDR3 is TGTGCCAGCAGCTTGGCCGGGACAGGGGATACCACCGGGGAGCTGTTTTTT. It translates to CASSLAGTGDTTGELFF. The chain employs TRBV7-3 and TRBJ2-2; TRBD1 matches at 10 bases. The CDR3 has 17 amino acids. Germline values: CDR1 SGHTA, CDR2 FQGTGA. With V trimmed by 3 bases and J by 4 bases, 8 bases remained unmatched.

This clone was recorded only once. The CDR3 DNA follows: TGTGCCAGCAGGCAAGAGGGTTGGGGGGAAAGTGAAAAACTGTTTTTT. Protein: CASRQEGWGESEKLFF. The chain uses TRBV27 and TRBJ1-4, with D possibly TRBD1 on 5 matching bases. There are 16 residues in the CDR3. Looked up from germline, CDR1 is MNHEY and CDR2 is SMNVEV (reference sequence). Trimming removed 6 bases from V and 7 bases from J, with 21 bases in between.

The rearrangement links TRBV6-2 or TRBV6-3 to TRBJ2-7; possibly TRBD2 for D (6 bases). The CDR3 sequence is 15 residues long. In germline, CDR1 is MNHEY, CDR2 SVGEGT. Trimming took off 5 bases at V and 2 bases at J, with 16 bases between the two ends. The CDR3 protein is CASSRMPGAPYEQYF. The CDR3 region has the DNA TGTGCCAGCAGTCGGATGCCGGGAGCTCCCTACGAGCAGTACTTC.

This chain uses TRBV10-3 with TRBJ1-3; D not resolved. CDR1 and CDR2 (germline): ENHRY, SYGVKD. This CDR3 has 12 residues. V was trimmed by 2 bases and J by 6 bases, leaving 5 bases between them. CDR3 sequence (DNA): TGTGCCATCAGTGAGGTAGAAAACACCATATATTTT. Its protein product is CAISEVENTIYF.

The V call is TRBV27, the J call TRBJ2-6, with TRBD1 matching 11 bases. CDR3 length equals 20 residues. The V gene's germline CDR1 is MNHEY and CDR2 SMNVEV (reference sequence). Germline trimming cut 0 bases from V and 0 bases from J; bases unmatched to any gene: 7. The chain's CDR3 is CASSLSGDRGSFSGANVLTF. In DNA form, the CDR3 reads TGTGCCAGCAGTTTATCGGGGGACAGGGGGTCATTCTCTGGGGCCAACGTCCTGACTTTC.

The rearrangement uses TRBV2 and TRBJ2-1; tentatively, D is TRBD2 (5 bases). Per the germline V gene, CDR1 is SNHLY and CDR2 is FYNNEI. V gave up 8 bases and J gave up 1 base, with 12 bases separating them. This CDR3 comprises 14 residues. The CDR3 loop reads CASGTGKSYNEQFF. In DNA, the CDR3 is TGTGCCAGCGGTACGGGGAAGTCCTACAATGAGCAGTTCTTC. Full variable domain (remainder filled in from reference TRBV2 and TRBJ2-1): EPEVTQTPSHQVTQMGQEVILRCVPISNHLYFYWYRQILGQKVEFLVSFYNNEISEKSEIFDDQFSVERPDGSNFTLKIRSTKLEDSAMYFCASGTGKSYNEQFFGPGTRLTVL.

The CDR3 region is CASSRTGDLNQPQHF. CDR3 coding DNA: TGCGCCAGCAGCCGGACAGGGGACCTGAATCAGCCCCAGCATTTT. The gene calls are TRBV5-1 and TRBJ1-5; 9 bases are shared with TRBD1. The length of the CDR3 is 15 residues. The germline V gene encodes CDR1 SGHRS and CDR2 YFSETQ. J gave up 4 bases and V 4 bases, and 6 bases lay outside the gene matches. The variable domain in full, with the rest retrieved from reference TRBV5-1 and TRBJ1-5, is KAGVTQTPRYLIKTRGQQVTLSCSPISGHRSVSWYQQTPGQGLQFLFEYFSETQRNKGNFPGRFSGRQFSNSRSEMNVSTLELGDSALYLCASSRTGDLNQPQHFGDGTRLSIL.

V gene TRBV29-1 combines with J gene TRBJ2-7, with 10 positions matching TRBD2. Germline V CDR1 and CDR2: SQVTM, ANQGSEA. The CDR3 length is 16 residues. Losses at the gene ends were 1 base for V and 2 bases for J; bases not matched to a gene: 8. The CDR3 spells CSVEVLTSGTPYEQYF. CDR3 nucleotide sequence: TGCAGCGTTGAAGTACTAACTAGCGGGACTCCCTACGAGCAGTACTTC.

The chain links TRBV18 to TRBJ2-2; D possibly corresponds to TRBD2 (5 bases). The germline V gene encodes CDR1 KGHSH and CDR2 LQKENI. The CDR3 has 17 residues. V was pared by 1 base and J by 4 bases, with 16 bases between. The CDR3 reads CASSPLNGLASTGELFF. The DNA of the CDR3 is TGTGCCAGCTCACCACTTAATGGGCTAGCAAGCACCGGGGAGCTGTTTTTT.

V usage is TRBV5-8 and J usage is TRBJ2-1; 7 nucleotides line up with TRBD2. Germline V gene lookup returns CDR1 SGHTS and CDR2 YDEGEE. The CDR3 sequence is 14 residues long. Germline trimming cut 7 bases from V and 7 bases from J; bases unmatched to any gene: 11. CDR3 nucleotide sequence: TGTGCCAGCCTGCGGGGGATTCTCAGGAATGAGCAGTTCTTC. The encoded protein is CASLRGILRNEQFF.

The chain recombines TRBV7-3 with TRBJ2-1, with TRBD2 matching over 15 bases. CDR1 and CDR2 from the germline V gene are SGHTA and FQGTGA. The CDR3 is 18 residues long. With V trimmed by 0 bases and J by 8 bases, 8 bases remained unmatched. The CDR3 reads CASSLTGVGLAGGDEQFF. CDR3 in DNA: TGTGCCAGCAGCTTAACGGGTGTGGGACTAGCGGGAGGTGATGAGCAGTTCTTC.

This clone was seen more than once but under ten times. The chain recombines TRBV7-2 with TRBJ2-2, with D perhaps TRBD2 (6 bases). Germline CDR1 SGHTA, CDR2 FQGNSA. This CDR3 contains 13 residues. V dropped 6 bases and J dropped 7 bases, with 12 bases sitting between them. The CDR3 reads CASRQGGGGELFF. The DNA for the CDR3 is TGTGCCAGCAGGCAGGGAGGAGGCGGGGAGCTGTTTTTT.

This clone was counted between two and nine times. V gene TRBV28 combines with J gene TRBJ2-1; 9 positions match TRBD2. V lost 8 bases to trimming and J lost 3 bases; unmatched junction nucleotides: 8. Germline values: CDR1 MDHEN, CDR2 SYDVKM. This CDR3 region has 15 residues. CDR3 nucleotide sequence: TGTGCCAGCTCGAGTAGCGGGAGAAGCTACAATGAGCAGTTCTTC. The encoded protein is CASSSSGRSYNEQFF.

V gene TRBV18 combines with J gene TRBJ1-1; TRBD1 matches at 8 bases. V was clipped by 3 bases and J by 5 bases; unmatched bases: 2. CDR1 and CDR2 from the germline V gene are KGHSH and LQKENI. The CDR3 runs 13 residues. CDR3 protein: CASSPTGETEAFF. DNA of the CDR3: TGTGCCAGCTCACCGACAGGGGAGACTGAAGCTTTCTTT.

The chain links TRBV4-1 to TRBJ1-2; 10 bases align to TRBD1. In germline, CDR1 is MGHRA, CDR2 YSYEKL. The V gene end was trimmed by 0 bases and the J gene end by 4 bases; junction bases not matched to a gene: 8. The CDR3 length is 17 residues. CDR3 amino acids: CASSQEMGTGAPYGYTF. For the CDR3, the DNA is TGCGCCAGCAGCCAAGAAATGGGGACAGGGGCTCCCTATGGCTACACCTTC.

The J gene is TRBJ1-2, the V gene TRBV19, with D tentatively TRBD1 (5 bases). CDR1 is LNHDA, CDR2 SQIVND, per germline (reference sequence). The V end lost 5 bases, the J end lost 3 bases, and 13 bases lay between the germline ends. This CDR3 is built from 14 residues. The CDR3 DNA follows: TGTGCCAGTAGTCTCAGGGCAGGACACTATGGCTACACCTTC. It encodes CASSLRAGHYGYTF. The full variable domain, its missing parts supplied by reference TRBV19 and TRBJ1-2, is DGGITQSPKYLFRKEGQNVTLSCEQNLNHDAMYWYRQDPGQGLRLIYYSQIVNDFQKGDIAEGYSVSREKKESFPLTVTSAQKNPTAFYLCASSLRAGHYGYTFGSGTRLTVV.

This sequence joins TRBV6-2 or TRBV6-3 and TRBJ1-2; tentatively, D is TRBD1 (5 bases). The CDR3 covers 14 residues. The V and J ends lost 5 bases and 8 bases respectively, with 18 bases between them. CDR1 MNHEY and CDR2 SVGEGT come from the germline V gene. The DNA for the CDR3 is TGTGCCAGCAGTGACATCGGGGGAGACTGGGGCTACACCTTC. Translated, it gives CASSDIGGDWGYTF.

V and J are TRBV1 and TRBJ2-7; the table gives TRBD2 as D, unverified against the DNA. TRBV1 is listed as a pseudogene. The CDR3 totals 14 residues. This CDR3 reads CTSSDEQPPNEQYF. The CDR3 DNA follows: TGCACCAGCAGCGATGAGCAACCCCCAAACGAGCAGTACTTC.

The gene calls are TRBV7-9 and TRBJ1-4; D perhaps matches TRBD1 (6 bases). The CDR3 is 15 amino acids. Trimming took 1 base from V and 7 from J, leaving 13 bases between them. Looked up from germline, CDR1 is SEHNR and CDR2 is FQNEAQ (reference sequence). The DNA of the CDR3 is TGTGCCAGCAGCTTAGGTACAGGGTCGGGTGAAAAACTGTTTTTT. Translated: CASSLGTGSGEKLFF.

The chain links TRBV30 to TRBJ2-5; D may be TRBD1 (6 bases). V was pared by 0 bases and J by 4 bases, with 12 bases between. Germline lookup yields CDR1 GTSNPN and CDR2 SVGIG (reference sequence). CDR3 size: 14 residues. CDR3 DNA: TGTGCCTGGAGTGTACTTGGGGGCACAGAGACCCAGTACTTC. The encoded protein is CAWSVLGGTETQYF.

The chain links TRBV20-1 to TRBJ2-6; tentatively, D is TRBD2 (5 bases). Trimming cost V 3 bases and J 2 bases, with 8 bases left between them. CDR3 size: 14 residues. Looked up from germline, CDR1 is DFQATT and CDR2 is SNEGSKA (reference sequence). The CDR3 loop is CSASKEAGANVLTF. The CDR3 coding sequence is TGCAGTGCTAGTAAGGAGGCTGGGGCCAACGTCCTGACTTTC.

V is TRBV7-9 and J is TRBJ2-2, with 10 bases matching TRBD1. Germline V gene lookup returns CDR1 SEHNR and CDR2 FQNEAQ (reference sequence). J was trimmed by 4 bases and V by 6 bases; bases with no gene match: 8. The CDR3 extends over 16 amino acids. The CDR3 coding sequence is TGTGCCAGCAGACCAAGACAGGGGGCGGGCACCGGGGAGCTGTTTTTT. It translates to CASRPRQGAGTGELFF.

The V call is TRBV5-1, the J call TRBJ2-3; TRBD2 agrees at 14 bases. The CDR3 is 17 amino acids. V lost 1 base and J lost 6; bases outside the gene matches: 7. Per germline, CDR1 SGHRS and CDR2 YFSETQ. This CDR3 reads CASSLSMTSGRADTQYF. CDR3 coding DNA: TGCGCCAGCAGCTTGAGTATGACTAGCGGGAGGGCCGATACGCAGTATTTT.

The V gene is TRBV7-2, the J gene TRBJ1-5, with TRBD1 as a possible D gene (5 bases). Looked up from germline, CDR1 is SGHTA and CDR2 is FQGNSA. The length of the CDR3 is 13 residues. Trimming removed 6 bases at V and 6 bases at J, with 12 bases between. In DNA form, the CDR3 reads TGTGCCAGCAGTCAGGGTACCAGTCAGCCCCAGCATTTT. It specifies CASSQGTSQPQHF.

The chain recombines TRBV7-2 with TRBJ2-7; 7 bases align to TRBD2. CDR1 and CDR2 (germline): SGHTA, FQGNSA. The junction had 4 bases not matched to a gene; V was cut back by 4 bases and J by 1 base. CDR3 size: 14 residues. The chain's CDR3 is CASSYPAGSYEQYF. The DNA of the CDR3 is TGTGCCAGCAGCTACCCAGCGGGATCCTACGAGCAGTACTTC.

The gene calls are TRBV5-1 and TRBJ2-7, with 10 nucleotides matching TRBD2. V was pared by 0 bases and J by 3 bases, with 0 bases of the junction left unmatched. The CDR3 is 14 residues long. Germline V CDR1 and CDR2: SGHRS, YFSETQ. The CDR3 protein is CASSLGTSGYEQYF. CDR3 DNA sequence: TGCGCCAGCAGCTTGGGGACTAGCGGCTACGAGCAGTACTTC.

This clone occurred once. The DNA of the CDR3 is TGTGCCAGTAGTATAGTGACAGGGGGCCGGGAGCAGTTCTTC. Its translation: CASSIVTGGREQFF. The chain has TRBV19 and TRBJ2-1, with TRBD1 matching 10 bases. The J segment lost 10 bases and the V segment lost 1 base, leaving 4 bases of the junction unmatched. The germline V gene encodes CDR1 LNHDA and CDR2 SQIVND (reference sequence). The CDR3 totals 14 residues.